What follows are 5 T cell receptor beta chains derived from one specimen sequenced in a study of OX40 agonist ivuxolimab in advanced cancers. Sequencing was performed with immunoSEQ multiplex PCR; in TCRdb, only in-frame clones are kept and a portion is missing. The sample contains about 93,000 clones, 94% of which appear only once. Sequences were derived from CD4+ or CD8+ T cells sorted from blood, sampled in a trial of the OX40 agonist ivuxolimab. Source of these receptors: an adult with an advanced solid tumor such as melanoma, head and neck, liver or kidney cancer.

This clone came up a few times. The chain uses TRBV6-1 and TRBJ2-7, with D possibly matching TRBD2 (6 bases). The CDR3 totals 11 residues. Germline CDR1 and CDR2: MNHNS and SASEGT. V lost 10 bases and J 4 bases, leaving 11 bases between the germline ends. The CDR3 spells CATGSWYEQYF. In DNA, the CDR3 is TGTGCCACCGGGAGTTGGTACGAGCAGTACTTC.

The gene calls are TRBV11-1 and TRBJ2-7; unclear D gene. The length of the CDR3 is 11 residues. Between the trimmed V and J ends, which lost 6 bases and 2 bases, there was a span of 5 bases. CDR1 and CDR2 (germline): SGHAT, FQDESV (reference sequence). This CDR3 is CASSFAYEQYF. CDR3 bases: TGTGCCAGCAGTTTTGCCTACGAGCAGTACTTC.

CDR3 residues: CASSGDNYEQYF. The CDR3 nucleotides are TGTGCCAGCAGCGGGGACAATTACGAGCAGTACTTC. This chain joins TRBV11-3 and TRBJ2-7, with TRBD1 as a possible D gene (6 bases). V lost 5 bases and J lost 4, with 9 bases in between. This CDR3 spans 12 amino acids. CDR1 and CDR2 (germline): SGHNT, YENEEA.

The V gene is TRBV19, the J gene TRBJ2-1; D may correspond to TRBD1 or TRBD2 (5 bases each). This CDR3 has 15 residues. Germline loops: CDR1 LNHDA, CDR2 SQIVND (reference sequence). V shed 10 bases and J shed 4 bases, with 20 bases lying between them. The CDR3 nucleotides read TGTGCCACCACCCTTCGGCTGGGGGATTACAATGAGCAGTTCTTC. Its translation is CATTLRLGDYNEQFF.

This rearrangement joins TRBV10-1 to TRBJ1-3; D is unresolved. The CDR3 runs 19 residues. V was shortened by 2 bases and J by 4 bases, with 24 bases between the two germline ends. Germline CDR1 reads WNHNN; CDR2 reads SYGVQD (reference sequence). For the CDR3, the DNA is TGCGCCAGCAGTGAGACGGTCGGGAGGTACGATCCCTTCGGAAACACCATATATTTT. Translating gives CASSETVGRYDPFGNTIYF.